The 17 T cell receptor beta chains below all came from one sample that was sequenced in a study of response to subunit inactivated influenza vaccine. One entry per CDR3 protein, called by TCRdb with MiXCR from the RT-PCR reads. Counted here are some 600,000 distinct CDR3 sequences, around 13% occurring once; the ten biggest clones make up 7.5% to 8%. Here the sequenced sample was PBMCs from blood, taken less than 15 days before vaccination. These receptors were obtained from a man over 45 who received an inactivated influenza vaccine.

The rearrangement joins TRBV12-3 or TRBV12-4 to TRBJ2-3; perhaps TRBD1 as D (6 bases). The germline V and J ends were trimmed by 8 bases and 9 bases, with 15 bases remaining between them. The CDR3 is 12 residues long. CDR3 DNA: TGTGCCAGCGATCGAGGGGACAAGACGCAGTATTTT. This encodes CASDRGDKTQYF.

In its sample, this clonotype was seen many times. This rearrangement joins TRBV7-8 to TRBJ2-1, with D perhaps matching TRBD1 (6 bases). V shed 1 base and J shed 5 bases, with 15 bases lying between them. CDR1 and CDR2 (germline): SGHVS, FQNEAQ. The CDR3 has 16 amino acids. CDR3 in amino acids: CASSLVDPGVHNEQFF. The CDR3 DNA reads TGTGCCAGCAGCTTAGTAGACCCAGGGGTACACAATGAGCAGTTCTTC.

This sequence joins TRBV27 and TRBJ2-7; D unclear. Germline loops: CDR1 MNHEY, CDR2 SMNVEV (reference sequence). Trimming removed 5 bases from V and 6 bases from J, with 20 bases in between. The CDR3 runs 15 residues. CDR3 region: CASSPHPLLAREQYF. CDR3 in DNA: TGTGCCAGCAGTCCACATCCATTGTTGGCACGCGAGCAGTACTTC.

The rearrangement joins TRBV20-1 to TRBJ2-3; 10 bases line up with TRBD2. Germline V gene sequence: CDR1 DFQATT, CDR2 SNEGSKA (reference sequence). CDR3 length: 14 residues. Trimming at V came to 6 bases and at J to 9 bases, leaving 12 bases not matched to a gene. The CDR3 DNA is TGCAGTGCGAGAAGCGGGGGGGCCGCCGGCACGCAGTATTTT. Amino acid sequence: CSARSGGAAGTQYF.

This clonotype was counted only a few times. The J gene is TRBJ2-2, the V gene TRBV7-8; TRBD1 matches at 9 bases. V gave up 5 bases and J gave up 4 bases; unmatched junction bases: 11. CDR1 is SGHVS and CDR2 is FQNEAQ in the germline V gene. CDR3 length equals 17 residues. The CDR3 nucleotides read TGTGCCAGCAGCCCGTCATTACAGGGGGCGACCACCGGGGAGCTGTTTTTT. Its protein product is CASSPSLQGATTGELFF.

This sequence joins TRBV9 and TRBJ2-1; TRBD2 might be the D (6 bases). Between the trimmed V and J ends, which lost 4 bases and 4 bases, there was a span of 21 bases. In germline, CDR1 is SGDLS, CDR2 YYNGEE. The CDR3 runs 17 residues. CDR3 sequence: CASSLGPVSGVYNEQFF. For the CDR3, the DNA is TGTGCCAGCAGCCTTGGGCCGGTTAGCGGCGTATACAATGAGCAGTTCTTC.

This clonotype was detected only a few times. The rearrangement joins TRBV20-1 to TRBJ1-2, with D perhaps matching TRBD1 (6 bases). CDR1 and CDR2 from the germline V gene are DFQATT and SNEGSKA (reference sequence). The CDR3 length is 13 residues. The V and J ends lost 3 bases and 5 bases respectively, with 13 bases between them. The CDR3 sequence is CSASPGTKYGYTF. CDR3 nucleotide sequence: TGCAGTGCTAGCCCCGGGACAAAGTATGGCTACACCTTC.

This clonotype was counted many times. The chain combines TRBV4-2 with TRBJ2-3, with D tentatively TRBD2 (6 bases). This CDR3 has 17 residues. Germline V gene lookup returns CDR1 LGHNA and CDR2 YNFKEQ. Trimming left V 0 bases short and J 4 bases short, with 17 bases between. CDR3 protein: CASSQESYGRGPDTQYF. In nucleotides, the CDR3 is TGTGCCAGCAGCCAAGAGTCGTACGGGAGAGGGCCAGATACGCAGTATTTT.

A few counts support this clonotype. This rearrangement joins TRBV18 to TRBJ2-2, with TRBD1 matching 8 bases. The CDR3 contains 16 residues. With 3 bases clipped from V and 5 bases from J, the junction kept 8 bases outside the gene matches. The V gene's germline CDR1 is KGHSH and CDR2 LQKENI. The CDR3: CASSPEGQGWTGELFF. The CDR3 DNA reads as TGTGCCAGCTCACCGGAAGGACAGGGCTGGACCGGGGAGCTGTTTTTT. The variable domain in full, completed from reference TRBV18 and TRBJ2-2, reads NAGVMQNPRHLVRRRGQEARLRCSPMKGHSHVYWYRQLPEEGLKFMVYLQKENIIDESGMPKERFSAEFPKEGPSILRIQQVVRGDSAAYFCASSPEGQGWTGELFFGEGSRLTVL.

The CDR3 loop reads CASNETLVQYF. The CDR3 DNA follows: TGTGCCAGCAACGAGACCCTAGTGCAGTACTTC. The gene calls are TRBV6-6 and TRBJ2-7; no definite D call. CDR1 is MNHNY, CDR2 SVGAGI, per germline (reference sequence). The V end lost 7 bases, the J end lost 9 bases, and 13 bases lay between the germline ends. This CDR3 is built from 11 residues.

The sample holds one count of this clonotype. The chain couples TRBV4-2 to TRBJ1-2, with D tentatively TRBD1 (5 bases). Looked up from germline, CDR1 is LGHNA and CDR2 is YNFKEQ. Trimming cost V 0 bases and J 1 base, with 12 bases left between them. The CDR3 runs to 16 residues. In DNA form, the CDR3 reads TGTGCCAGCAGCCAAGACCGGGACCAGATTAACTATGGCTACACCTTC. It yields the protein CASSQDRDQINYGYTF.

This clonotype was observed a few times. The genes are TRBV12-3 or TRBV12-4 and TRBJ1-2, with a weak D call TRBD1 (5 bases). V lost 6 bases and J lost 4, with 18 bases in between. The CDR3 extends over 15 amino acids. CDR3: CASSPSVGPGYGYTF. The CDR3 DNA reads TGTGCCAGCAGCCCTTCGGTGGGGCCGGGCTATGGCTACACCTTC.

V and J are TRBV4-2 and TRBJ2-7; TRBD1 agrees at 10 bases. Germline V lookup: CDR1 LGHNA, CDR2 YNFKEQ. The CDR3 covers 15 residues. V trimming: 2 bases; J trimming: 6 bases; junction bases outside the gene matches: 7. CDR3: CASSQRDRGRGEQYF. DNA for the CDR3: TGTGCCAGCAGCCAAAGGGACAGGGGACGGGGCGAGCAGTACTTC.

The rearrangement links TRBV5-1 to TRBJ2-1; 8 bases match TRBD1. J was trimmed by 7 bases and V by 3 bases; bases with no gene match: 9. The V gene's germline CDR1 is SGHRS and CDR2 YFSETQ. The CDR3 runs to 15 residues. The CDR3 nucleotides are TGCGCCAGCAGCTCACAGGGACAGGAATATAATGAGCAGTTCTTC. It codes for CASSSQGQEYNEQFF.

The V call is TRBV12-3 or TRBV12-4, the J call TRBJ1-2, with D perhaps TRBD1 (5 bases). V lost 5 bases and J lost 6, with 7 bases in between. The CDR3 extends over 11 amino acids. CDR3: CASSRGDGYTF. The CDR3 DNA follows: TGTGCCAGCAGTCGGGGCGATGGCTACACCTTC.

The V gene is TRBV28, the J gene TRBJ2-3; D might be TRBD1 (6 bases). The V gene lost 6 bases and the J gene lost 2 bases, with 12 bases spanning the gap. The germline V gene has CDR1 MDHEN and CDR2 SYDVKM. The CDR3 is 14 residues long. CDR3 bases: TGTGCCAGCAGGCCCGGGACACCCACAGATACGCAGTATTTT. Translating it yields CASRPGTPTDTQYF.

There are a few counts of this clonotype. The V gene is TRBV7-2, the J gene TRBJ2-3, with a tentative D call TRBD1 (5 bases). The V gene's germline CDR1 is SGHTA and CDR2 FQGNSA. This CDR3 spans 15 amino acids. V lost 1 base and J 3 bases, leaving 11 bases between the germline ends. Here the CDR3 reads CASSLVPTGTDTQYF. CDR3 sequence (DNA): TGTGCCAGCAGCTTAGTTCCTACAGGAACAGATACGCAGTATTTT.